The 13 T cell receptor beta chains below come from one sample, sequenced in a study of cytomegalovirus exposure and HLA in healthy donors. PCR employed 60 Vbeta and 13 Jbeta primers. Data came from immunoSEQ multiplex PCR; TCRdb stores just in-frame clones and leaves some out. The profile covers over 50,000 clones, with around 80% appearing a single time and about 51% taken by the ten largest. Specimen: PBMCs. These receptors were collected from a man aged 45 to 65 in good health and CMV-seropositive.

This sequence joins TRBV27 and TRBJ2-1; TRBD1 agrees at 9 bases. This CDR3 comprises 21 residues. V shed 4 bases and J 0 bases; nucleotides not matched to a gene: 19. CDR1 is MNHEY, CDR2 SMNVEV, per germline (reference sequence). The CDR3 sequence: CASSSSRTGALAISSYNEQFF. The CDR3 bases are TGTGCCAGCAGTTCATCACGGACAGGGGCGCTAGCAATAAGCTCCTACAATGAGCAGTTCTTC.

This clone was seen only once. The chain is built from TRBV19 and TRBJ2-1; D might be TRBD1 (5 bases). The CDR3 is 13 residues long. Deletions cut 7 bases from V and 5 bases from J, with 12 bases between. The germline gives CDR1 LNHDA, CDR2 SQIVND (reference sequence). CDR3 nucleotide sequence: TGTGCCAGTACCCCTCAAGGGGACAATGAGCAGTTCTTC. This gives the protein CASTPQGDNEQFF.

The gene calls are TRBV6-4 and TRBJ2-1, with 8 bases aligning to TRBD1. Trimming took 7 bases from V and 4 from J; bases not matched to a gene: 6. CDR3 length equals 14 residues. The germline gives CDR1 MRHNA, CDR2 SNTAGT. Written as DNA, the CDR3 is TGTGCCAGCAAACTGGGACAGGAGTACAATGAGCAGTTCTTC. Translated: CASKLGQEYNEQFF.

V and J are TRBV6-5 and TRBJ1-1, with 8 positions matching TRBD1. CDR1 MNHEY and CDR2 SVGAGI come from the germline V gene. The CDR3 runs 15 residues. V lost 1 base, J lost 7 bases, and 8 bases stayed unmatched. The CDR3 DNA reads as TGTGCCAGCAGTTACTTGGGACAGGCTTGGGATGAAGCTTTCTTT. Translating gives CASSYLGQAWDEAFF.

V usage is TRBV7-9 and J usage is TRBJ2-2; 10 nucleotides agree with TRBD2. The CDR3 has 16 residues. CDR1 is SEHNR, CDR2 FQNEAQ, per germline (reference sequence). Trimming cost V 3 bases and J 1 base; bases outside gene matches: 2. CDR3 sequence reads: CASSFWTSGNTGELFF. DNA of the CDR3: TGTGCCAGCAGCTTCTGGACTAGCGGGAACACCGGGGAGCTGTTTTTT.

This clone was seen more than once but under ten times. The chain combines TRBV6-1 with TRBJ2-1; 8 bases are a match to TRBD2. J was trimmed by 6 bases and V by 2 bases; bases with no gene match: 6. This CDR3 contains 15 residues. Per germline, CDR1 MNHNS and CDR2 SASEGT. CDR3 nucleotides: TGTGCCAGCAGTGAACCGGGACTAGGGTCCAATGAGCAGTTCTTC. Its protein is CASSEPGLGSNEQFF.

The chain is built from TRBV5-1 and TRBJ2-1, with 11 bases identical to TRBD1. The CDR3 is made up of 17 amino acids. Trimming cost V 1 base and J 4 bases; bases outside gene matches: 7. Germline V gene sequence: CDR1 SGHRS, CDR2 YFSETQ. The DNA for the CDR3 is TGCGCCAGCAGCTTGTGGGACAGGGGGAGTCGGTACAATGAGCAGTTCTTC. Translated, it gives CASSLWDRGSRYNEQFF. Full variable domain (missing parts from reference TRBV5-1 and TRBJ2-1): KAGVTQTPRYLIKTRGQQVTLSCSPISGHRSVSWYQQTPGQGLQFLFEYFSETQRNKGNFPGRFSGRQFSNSRSEMNVSTLELGDSALYLCASSLWDRGSRYNEQFFGPGTRLTVL.

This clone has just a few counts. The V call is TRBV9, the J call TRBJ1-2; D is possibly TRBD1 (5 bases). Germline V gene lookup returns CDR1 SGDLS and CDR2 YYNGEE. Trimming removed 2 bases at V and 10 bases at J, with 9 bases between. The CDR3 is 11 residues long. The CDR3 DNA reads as TGTGCCAGCAGCGTCCAGGGTGACTACACCTTC. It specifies CASSVQGDYTF.

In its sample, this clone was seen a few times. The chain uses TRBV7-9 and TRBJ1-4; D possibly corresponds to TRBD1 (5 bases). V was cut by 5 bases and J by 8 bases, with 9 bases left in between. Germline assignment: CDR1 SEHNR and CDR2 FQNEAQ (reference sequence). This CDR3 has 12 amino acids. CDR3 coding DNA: TGTGCCAGCAGCCAAGGGGCCGAAAAACTGTTTTTT. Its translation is CASSQGAEKLFF.

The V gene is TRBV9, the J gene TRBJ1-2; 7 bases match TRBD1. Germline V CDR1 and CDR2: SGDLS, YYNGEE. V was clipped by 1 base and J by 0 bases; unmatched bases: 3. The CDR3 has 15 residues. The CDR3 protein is CASSVRQGPNYGYTF. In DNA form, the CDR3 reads TGTGCCAGCAGCGTAAGACAGGGACCTAACTATGGCTACACCTTC.

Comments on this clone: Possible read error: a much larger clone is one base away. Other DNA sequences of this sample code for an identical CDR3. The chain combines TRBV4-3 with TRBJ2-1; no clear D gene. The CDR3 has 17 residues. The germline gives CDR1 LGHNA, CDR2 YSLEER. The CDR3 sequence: CASSQDLIVLIYNEQFF. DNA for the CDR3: TGCGCAAGCAGCCAAGATCTGATCGTACTCATATACAATGAGCAGTTCTTC.

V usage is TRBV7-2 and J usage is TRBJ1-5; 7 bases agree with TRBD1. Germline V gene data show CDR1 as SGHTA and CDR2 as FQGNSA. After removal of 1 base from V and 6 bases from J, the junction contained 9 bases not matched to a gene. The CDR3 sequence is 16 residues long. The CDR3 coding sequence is TGTGCCAGCAGCTTAGATGGGACAGCGGTGAGTCAGCCCCAGCATTTT. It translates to CASSLDGTAVSQPQHF.

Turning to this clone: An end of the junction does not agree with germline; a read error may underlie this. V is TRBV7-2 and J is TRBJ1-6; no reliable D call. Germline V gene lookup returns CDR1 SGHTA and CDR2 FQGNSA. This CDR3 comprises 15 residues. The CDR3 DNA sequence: TGTGCCAGCAGCTTAGCTCAGGCCTCAAATTCCCCCCTCCACTTT. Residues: CASSLAQASNSPLHF.